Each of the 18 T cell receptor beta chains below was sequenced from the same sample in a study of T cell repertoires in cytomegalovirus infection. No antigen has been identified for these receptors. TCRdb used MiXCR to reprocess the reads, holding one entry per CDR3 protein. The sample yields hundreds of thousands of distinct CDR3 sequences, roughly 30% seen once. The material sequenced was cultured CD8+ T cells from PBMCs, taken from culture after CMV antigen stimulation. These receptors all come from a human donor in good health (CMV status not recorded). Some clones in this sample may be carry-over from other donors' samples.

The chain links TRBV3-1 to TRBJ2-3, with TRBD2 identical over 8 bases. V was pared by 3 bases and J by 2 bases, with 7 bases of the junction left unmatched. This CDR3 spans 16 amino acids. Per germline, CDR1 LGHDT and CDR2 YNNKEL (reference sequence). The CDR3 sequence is CASSHSGDQNTDTQYF. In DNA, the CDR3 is TGTGCCAGCAGCCATAGCGGGGACCAAAACACAGATACGCAGTATTTT.

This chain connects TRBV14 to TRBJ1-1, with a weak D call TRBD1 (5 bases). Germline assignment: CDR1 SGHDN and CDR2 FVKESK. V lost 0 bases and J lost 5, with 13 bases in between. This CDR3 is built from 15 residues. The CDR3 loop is CASSQDPGSRTEAFF. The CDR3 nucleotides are TGTGCCAGCAGCCAAGATCCAGGGTCGAGAACTGAAGCTTTCTTT.

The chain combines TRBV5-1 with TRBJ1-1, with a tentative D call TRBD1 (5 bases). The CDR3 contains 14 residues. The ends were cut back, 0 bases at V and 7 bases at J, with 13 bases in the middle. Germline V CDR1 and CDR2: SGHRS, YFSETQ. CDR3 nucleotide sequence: TGCGCCAGCAGCTTGGGTTCAGGGATGGGTGAAGCTTTCTTT. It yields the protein CASSLGSGMGEAFF.

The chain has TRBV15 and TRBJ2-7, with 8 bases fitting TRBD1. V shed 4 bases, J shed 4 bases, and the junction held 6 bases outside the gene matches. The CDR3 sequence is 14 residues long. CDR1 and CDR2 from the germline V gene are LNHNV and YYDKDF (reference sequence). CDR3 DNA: TGTGCCACCAGCACCAACAGGGGGGAGTACGAGCAGTACTTC. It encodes CATSTNRGEYEQYF.

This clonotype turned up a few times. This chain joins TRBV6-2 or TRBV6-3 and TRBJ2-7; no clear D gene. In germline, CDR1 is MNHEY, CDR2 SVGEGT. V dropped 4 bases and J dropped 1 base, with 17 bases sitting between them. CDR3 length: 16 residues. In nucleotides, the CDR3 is TGTGCCAGCAGTTCCATGGGCAGGATGGGATCCTACGAGCAGTACGTC. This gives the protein CASSSMGRMGSYEQYV.

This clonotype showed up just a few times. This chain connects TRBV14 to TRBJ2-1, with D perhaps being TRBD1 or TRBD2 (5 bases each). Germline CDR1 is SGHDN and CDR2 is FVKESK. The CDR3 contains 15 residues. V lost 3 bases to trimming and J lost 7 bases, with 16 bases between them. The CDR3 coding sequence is TGTGCCAGCAGCCATTGGGACCGAACGGGGAATGAGCAGTTCTTC. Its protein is CASSHWDRTGNEQFF.

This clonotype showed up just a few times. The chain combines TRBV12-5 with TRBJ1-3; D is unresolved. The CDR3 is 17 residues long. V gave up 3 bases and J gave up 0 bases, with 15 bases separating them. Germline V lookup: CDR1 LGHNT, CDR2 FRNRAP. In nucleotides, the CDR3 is TGTGCTAGTGGTTTTCAAACCCTAGGGTCCTCTGGAAACACCATATATTTT. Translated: CASGFQTLGSSGNTIYF.

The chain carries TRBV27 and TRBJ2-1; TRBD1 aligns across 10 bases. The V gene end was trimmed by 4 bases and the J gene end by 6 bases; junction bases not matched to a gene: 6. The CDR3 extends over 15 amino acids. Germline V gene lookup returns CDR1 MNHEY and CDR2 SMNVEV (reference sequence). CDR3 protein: CASSSPGTGANEQFF. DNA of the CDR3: TGTGCCAGCAGTTCTCCCGGGACAGGGGCCAATGAGCAGTTCTTC.

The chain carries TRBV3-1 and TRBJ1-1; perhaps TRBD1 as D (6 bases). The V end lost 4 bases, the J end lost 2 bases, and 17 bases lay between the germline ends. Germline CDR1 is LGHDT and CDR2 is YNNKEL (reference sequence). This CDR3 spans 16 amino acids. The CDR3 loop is CASSLRSRGRNTEAFF. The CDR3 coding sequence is TGTGCCAGCAGCCTCCGGTCCCGGGGGCGTAACACTGAAGCTTTCTTT.

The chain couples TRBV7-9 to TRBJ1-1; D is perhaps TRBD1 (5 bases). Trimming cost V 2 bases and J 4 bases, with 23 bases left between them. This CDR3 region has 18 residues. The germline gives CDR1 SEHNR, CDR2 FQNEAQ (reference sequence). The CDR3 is CASSLLEISYSGGTEAFF. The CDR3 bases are TGTGCCAGCAGCTTATTGGAAATTAGTTACTCGGGGGGCACTGAAGCTTTCTTT.

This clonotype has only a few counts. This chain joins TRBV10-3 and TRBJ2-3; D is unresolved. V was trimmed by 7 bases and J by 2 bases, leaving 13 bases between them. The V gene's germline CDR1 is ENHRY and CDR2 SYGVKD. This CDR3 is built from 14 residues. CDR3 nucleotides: TGTGCCATCAAGGGCCCCAGGTCCACAGATACGCAGTATTTT. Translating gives CAIKGPRSTDTQYF.

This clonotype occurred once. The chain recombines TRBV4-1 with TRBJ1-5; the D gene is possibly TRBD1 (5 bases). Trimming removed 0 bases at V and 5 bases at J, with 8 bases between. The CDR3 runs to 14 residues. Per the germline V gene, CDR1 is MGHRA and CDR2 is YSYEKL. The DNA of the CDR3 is TGCGCCAGCAGCCAAGATGCGGGGGATCAGCCCCAGCATTTT. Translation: CASSQDAGDQPQHF.

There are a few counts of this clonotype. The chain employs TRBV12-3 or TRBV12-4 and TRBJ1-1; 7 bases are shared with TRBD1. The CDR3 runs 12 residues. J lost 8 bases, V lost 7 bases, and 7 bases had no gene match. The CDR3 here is CASTADRMEAFF. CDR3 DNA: TGTGCCAGCACCGCGGACAGGATGGAAGCTTTCTTT.

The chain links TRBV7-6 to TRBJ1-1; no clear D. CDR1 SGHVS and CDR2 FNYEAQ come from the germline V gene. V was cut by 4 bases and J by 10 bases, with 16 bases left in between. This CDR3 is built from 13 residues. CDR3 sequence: CASSSTSQLGAFF. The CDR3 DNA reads TGTGCCAGCAGCTCCACCTCCCAATTGGGAGCTTTCTTT.

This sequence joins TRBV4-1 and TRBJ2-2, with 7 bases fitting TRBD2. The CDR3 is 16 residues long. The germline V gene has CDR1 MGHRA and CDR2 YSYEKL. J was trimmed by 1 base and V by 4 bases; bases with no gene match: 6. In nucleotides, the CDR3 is TGCGCCAGCAGCCTTCTATCGGGGGGGAACACCGGGGAGCTGTTTTTT. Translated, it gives CASSLLSGGNTGELFF.

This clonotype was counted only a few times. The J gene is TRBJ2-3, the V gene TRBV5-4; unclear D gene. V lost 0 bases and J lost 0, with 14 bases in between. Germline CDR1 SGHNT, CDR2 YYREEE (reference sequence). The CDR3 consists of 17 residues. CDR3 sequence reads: CASSLDLSPHSTDTQYF. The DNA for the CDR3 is TGTGCCAGCAGCTTGGATCTATCCCCCCATAGCACAGATACGCAGTATTTT. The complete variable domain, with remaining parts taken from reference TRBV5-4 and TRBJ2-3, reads ETGVTQSPTHLIKTRGQQVTLRCSSQSGHNTVSWYQQALGQGPQFIFQYYREEENGRGNFPPRFSGLQFPNYSSELNVNALELDDSALYLCASSLDLSPHSTDTQYFGPGTRLTVL.

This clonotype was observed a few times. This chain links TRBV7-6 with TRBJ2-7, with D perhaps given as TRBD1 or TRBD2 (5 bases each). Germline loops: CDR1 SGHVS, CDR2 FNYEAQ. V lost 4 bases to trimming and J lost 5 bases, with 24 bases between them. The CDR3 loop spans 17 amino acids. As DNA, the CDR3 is TGTGCCAGCAGCTCTAATTCGGGGCGGTACAACCTGCACGAGCAGTACTTC. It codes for CASSSNSGRYNLHEQYF.

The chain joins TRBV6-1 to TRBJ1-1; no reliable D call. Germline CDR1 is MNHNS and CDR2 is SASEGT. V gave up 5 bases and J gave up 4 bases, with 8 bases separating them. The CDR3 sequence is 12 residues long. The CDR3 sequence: CASSRAVTEAFF. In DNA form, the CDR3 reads TGTGCCAGCAGTAGGGCCGTCACTGAAGCTTTCTTT.